The sequence of this TCR beta chain was determined in a study of blood T cell repertoires in COVID-19. The protocol was immunoSEQ multiplex PCR, while the TCRdb copy is restricted to in-frame clones and leaves out a portion. The sample includes some 49,000 clones, 82% seen only once; the top ten take roughly 3%. CDR3 length equals 17 residues. The V gene's germline CDR1 is SGHTA and CDR2 FQGNSA. V was cut by 2 bases and J by 3 bases, with 19 bases left in between. The receptor's source is a woman aged 60 to 75 with acute or convalescent COVID-19. The specimen was peripheral blood. The chain combines TRBV7-2 with TRBJ1-1, with D possibly TRBD1 on 6 matching bases. Here the CDR3 reads CASSLYRDRIMYTEAFF. The CDR3 DNA follows: TGTGCCAGCAGCTTATACCGAGACAGGATCATGTACACTGAAGCTTTCTTT.